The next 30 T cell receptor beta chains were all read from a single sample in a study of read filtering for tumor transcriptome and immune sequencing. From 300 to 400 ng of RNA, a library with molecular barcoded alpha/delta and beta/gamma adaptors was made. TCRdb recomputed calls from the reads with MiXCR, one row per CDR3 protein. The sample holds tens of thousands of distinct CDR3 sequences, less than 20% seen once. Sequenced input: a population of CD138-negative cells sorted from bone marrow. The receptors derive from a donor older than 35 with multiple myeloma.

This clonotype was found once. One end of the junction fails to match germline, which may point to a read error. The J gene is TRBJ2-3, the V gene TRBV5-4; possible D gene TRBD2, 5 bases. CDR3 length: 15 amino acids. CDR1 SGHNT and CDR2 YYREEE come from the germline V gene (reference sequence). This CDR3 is CACSGAVGRGDTQYF. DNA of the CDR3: TGTGCCTGCAGCGGTGCGGTTGGGAGAGGAGATACGCAGTATTTT.

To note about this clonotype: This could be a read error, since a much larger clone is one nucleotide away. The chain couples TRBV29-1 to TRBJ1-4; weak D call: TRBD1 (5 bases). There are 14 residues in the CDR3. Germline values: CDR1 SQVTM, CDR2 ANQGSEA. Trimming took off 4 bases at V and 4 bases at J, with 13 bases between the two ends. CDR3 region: CSVGGADDNEKLFF. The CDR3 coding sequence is TGCAGCGTTGGTGGGGCGGACGATAATGAAAAACTGTTTTTT.

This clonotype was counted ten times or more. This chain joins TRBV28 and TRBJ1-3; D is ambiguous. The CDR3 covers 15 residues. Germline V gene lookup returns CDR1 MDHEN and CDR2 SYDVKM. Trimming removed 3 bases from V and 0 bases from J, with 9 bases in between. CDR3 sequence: CASSLSTSSGNTIYF. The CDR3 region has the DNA TGTGCCAGCAGTTTGTCAACGAGCTCTGGAAACACCATATATTTT.

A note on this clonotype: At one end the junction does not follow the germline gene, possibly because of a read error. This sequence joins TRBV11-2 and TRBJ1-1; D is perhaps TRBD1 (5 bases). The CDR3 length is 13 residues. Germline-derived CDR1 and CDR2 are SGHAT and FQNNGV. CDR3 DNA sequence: TGTGCCATCAGCTTAGTTGGGGGCACTGAAGCTTTCTTT. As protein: CAISLVGGTEAFF.

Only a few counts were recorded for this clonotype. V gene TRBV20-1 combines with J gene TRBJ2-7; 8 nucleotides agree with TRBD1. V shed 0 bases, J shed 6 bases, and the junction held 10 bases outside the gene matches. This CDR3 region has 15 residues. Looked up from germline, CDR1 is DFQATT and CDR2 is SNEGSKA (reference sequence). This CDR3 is CSARDVRQGIGEQYF. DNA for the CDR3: TGCAGTGCTAGAGACGTGAGACAGGGGATTGGCGAGCAGTACTTC.

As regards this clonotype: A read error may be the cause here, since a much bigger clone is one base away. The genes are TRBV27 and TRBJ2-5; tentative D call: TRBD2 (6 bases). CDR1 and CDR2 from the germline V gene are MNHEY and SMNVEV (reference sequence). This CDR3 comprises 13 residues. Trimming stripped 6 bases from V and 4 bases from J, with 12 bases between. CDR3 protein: CASRTAGRETQYF. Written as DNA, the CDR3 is TGTGCCAGCAGGACAGCGGGCCGAGAGACCCAGTACTTC.

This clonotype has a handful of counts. The CDR3 reads CASSLKQGGETQYF. CDR3 nucleotides: TGTGCCAGCAGCTTGAAACAGGGAGGGGAGACCCAGTACTTC. The V and J genes are TRBV5-4 and TRBJ2-5; maybe TRBD2 (7 bases). This CDR3 is built from 14 residues. Germline-derived CDR1 and CDR2 are SGHNT and YYREEE (reference sequence). V gave up 1 base and J gave up 5 bases, with 12 bases separating them.

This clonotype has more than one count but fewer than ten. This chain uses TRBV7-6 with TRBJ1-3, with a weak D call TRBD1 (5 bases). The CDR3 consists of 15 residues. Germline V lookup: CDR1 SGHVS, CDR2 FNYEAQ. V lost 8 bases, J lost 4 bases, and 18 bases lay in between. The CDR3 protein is CASGAPGTGGNTIYF. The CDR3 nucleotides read TGTGCCAGCGGCGCTCCCGGGACGGGCGGAAACACCATATATTTT.

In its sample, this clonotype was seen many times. CDR3 in amino acids: CASSQRTSGSRDTQYF. In DNA, the CDR3 is TGTGCCAGCAGCCAACGGACTAGCGGGAGCAGGGATACGCAGTATTTT. V and J are TRBV3-1 and TRBJ2-3, with 13 positions matching TRBD2. V shed 2 bases, J shed 6 bases, and the junction held 5 bases outside the gene matches. The CDR3 covers 16 residues. The germline V gene encodes CDR1 LGHDT and CDR2 YNNKEL (reference sequence).

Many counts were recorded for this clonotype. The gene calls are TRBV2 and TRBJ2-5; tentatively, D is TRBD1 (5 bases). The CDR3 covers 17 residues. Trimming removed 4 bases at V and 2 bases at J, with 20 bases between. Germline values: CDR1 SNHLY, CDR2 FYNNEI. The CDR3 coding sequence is TGTGCCAGCAGTGCGAATAGGGGTTTCACTTTACAAGAGACCCAGTACTTC. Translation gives CASSANRGFTLQETQYF.

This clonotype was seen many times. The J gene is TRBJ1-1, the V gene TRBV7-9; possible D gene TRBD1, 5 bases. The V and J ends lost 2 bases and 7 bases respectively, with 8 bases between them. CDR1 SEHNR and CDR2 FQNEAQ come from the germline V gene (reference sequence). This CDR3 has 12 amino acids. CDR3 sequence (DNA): TGTGCCAGCAGCTTAATGGGGGATGAAGCTTTCTTT. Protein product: CASSLMGDEAFF.

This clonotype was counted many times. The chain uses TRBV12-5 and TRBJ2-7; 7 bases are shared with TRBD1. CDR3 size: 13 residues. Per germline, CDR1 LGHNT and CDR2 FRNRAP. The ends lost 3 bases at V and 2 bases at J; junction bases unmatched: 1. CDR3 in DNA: TGTGCTAGTGGTTTCCAGGGGGCCTACGAGCAGTACTTC. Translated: CASGFQGAYEQYF.

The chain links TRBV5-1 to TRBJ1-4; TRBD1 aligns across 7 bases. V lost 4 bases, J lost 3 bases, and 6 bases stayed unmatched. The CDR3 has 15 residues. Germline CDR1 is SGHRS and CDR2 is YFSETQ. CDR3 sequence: CASSRGDRSNEKLFF. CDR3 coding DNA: TGCGCCAGCAGCCGCGGGGACAGATCTAATGAAAAACTGTTTTTT.

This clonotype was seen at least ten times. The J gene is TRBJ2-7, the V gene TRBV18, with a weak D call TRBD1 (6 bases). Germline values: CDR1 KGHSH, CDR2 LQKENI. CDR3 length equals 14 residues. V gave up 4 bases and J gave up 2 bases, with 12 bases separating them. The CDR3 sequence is CASSQSGDAYEQYF. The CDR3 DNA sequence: TGTGCCAGCTCACAGTCAGGGGACGCCTACGAGCAGTACTTC.

CDR3 coding DNA: TGTGCCAGCAGCTTGAGGCAGGGGGCGCGGGAGACCCAGTACTTC. Its translation is CASSLRQGARETQYF. The chain employs TRBV5-8 and TRBJ2-5, with 8 bases aligning to TRBD1. The germline V gene has CDR1 SGHTS and CDR2 YDEGEE. CDR3 length equals 15 residues. After removal of 1 base from V and 5 bases from J, the junction contained 7 bases not matched to a gene.

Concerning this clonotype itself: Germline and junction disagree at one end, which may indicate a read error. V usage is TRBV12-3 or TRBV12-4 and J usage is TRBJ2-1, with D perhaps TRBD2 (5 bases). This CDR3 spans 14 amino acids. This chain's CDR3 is CASSLTIGNNEHFF. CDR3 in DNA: TGTGCCAGCAGTTTAACTATCGGGAACAATGAGCATTTCTTC.

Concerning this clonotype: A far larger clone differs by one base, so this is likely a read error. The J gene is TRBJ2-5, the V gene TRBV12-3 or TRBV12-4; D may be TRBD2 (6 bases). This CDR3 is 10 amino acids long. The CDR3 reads CASGGETQSF. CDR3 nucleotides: TGTGCCAGCGGCGGGGAGACCCAGTCCTTC.

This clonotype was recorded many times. CDR3 coding DNA: TGTGCCAGCAGCCAAGATCTTTCAGGGATGGGCGAGCAGTACTTC. It encodes CASSQDLSGMGEQYF. V gene TRBV14 combines with J gene TRBJ2-7, with D tentatively TRBD1 (5 bases). V lost 0 bases to trimming and J lost 6 bases, with 15 bases between them. This CDR3 has 15 amino acids. Per germline, CDR1 SGHDN and CDR2 FVKESK.

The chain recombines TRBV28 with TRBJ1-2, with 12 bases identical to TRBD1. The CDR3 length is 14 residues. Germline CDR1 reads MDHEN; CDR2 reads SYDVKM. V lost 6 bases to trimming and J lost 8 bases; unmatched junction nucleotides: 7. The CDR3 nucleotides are TGTGCCAGCAGCCCCGGGACAGGGGGCGTCGGCTACACCTTC. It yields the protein CASSPGTGGVGYTF.

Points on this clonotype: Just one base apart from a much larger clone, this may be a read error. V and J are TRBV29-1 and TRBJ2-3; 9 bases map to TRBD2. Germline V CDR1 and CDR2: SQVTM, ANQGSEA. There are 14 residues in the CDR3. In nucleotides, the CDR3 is TGCAGCGTAGCTCTAGCGGGGAGCACAGAAACGCAGTATTTT. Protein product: CSVALAGSTETQYF.

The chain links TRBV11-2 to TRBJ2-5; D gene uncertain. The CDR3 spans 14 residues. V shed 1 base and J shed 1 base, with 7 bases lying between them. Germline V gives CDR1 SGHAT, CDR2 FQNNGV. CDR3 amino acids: CASSLGVVQETQYF. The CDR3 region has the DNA TGTGCCAGCAGCTTAGGAGTGGTCCAAGAGACCCAGTACTTC.

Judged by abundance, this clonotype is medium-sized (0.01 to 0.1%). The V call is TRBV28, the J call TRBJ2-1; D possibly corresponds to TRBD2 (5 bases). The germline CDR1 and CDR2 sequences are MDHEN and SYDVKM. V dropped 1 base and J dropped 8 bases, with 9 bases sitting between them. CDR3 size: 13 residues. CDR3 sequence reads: CASSLSVGDEQFF. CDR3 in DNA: TGTGCCAGCAGTTTATCTGTCGGGGATGAGCAGTTCTTC.

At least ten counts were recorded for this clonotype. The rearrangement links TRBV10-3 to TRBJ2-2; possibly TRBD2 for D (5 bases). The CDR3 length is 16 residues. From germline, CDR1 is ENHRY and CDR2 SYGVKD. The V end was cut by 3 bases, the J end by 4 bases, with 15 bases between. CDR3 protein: CAISDPTRLGTGELFF. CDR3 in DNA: TGTGCCATCAGTGATCCCACTAGGTTGGGCACCGGGGAGCTGTTTTTT.

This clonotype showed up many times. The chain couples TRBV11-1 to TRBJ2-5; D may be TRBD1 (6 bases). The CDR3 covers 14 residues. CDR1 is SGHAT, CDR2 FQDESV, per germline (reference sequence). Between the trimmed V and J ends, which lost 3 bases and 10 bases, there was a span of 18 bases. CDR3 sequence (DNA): TGTGCCAGCAGCTTGAGAAGAGAACAGGGCGACCAGTACTTC. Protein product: CASSLRREQGDQYF.

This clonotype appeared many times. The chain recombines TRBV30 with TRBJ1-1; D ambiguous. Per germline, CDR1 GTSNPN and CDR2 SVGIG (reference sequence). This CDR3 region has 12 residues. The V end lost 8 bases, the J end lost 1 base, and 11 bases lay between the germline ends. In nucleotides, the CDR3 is TGTGCCAAGACTGTAGGGAACACTGAAGCTTTCTTT. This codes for CAKTVGNTEAFF.

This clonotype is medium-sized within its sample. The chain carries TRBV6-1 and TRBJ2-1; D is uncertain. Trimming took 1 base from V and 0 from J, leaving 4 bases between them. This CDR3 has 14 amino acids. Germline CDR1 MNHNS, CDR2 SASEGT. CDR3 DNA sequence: TGTGCCAGCAGTGAAGGTAGCTCCTACAATGAGCAGTTCTTC. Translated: CASSEGSSYNEQFF.

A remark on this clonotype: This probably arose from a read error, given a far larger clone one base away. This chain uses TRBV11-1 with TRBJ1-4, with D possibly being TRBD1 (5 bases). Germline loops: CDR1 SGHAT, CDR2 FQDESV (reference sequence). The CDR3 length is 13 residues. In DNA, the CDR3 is TGTGCCAGCAGCCCGTCGGGGCAGGATACGCAGTGTTTT. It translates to CASSPSGQDTQCF.

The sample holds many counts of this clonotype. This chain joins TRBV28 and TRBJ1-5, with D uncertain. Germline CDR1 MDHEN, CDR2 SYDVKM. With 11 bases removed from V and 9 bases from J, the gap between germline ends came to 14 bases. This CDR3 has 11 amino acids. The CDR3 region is CASSSRGPQHF. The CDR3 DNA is TGTGCCTCCAGCAGTAGAGGGCCCCAGCATTTT.

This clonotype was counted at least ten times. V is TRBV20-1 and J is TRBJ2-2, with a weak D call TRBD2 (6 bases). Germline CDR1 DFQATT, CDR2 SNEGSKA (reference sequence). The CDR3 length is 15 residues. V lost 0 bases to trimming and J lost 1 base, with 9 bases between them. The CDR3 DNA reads TGCAGTGCTAGAGATAATAGCGGGAACACCGGGGAGCTGTTTTTT. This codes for CSARDNSGNTGELFF.

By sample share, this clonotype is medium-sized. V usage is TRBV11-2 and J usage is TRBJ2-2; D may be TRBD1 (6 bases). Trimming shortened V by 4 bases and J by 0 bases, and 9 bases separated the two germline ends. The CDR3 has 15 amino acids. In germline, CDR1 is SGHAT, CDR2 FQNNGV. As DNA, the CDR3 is TGTGCCAGCAGCTCTGGGACAACGAACACCGGGGAGCTGTTTTTT. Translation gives CASSSGTTNTGELFF.